Below are 7 T cell receptor beta chains sequenced from a single sample in a study of low-dose radiotherapy and immunotherapy resistance in tumors. Priming of first-strand cDNA relied on TRAV- and TRBV-specific primers (covering alpha and beta chains). Over about 19 PCR cycles, TCRs were amplified from a constant-region primer and V-primer adapter. TCRdb reanalysed the reads using MiXCR and keeps one entry per CDR3 protein. The repertoire holds over 15,000 distinct CDR3 sequences, with about 70% as singletons. The receptor source for this set is a human donor with advanced metastatic prostate, ovarian, gallbladder or colorectal cancer (not recorded which). This table probably holds off-target reads from a library built for another chain.

V usage is TRBV7-9 and J usage is TRBJ2-1; D might be TRBD1 or TRBD2, each matching 6 bases. Trimming took 4 bases from V and 3 from J, leaving 16 bases between them. The CDR3 spans 16 residues. Germline values: CDR1 SEHNR, CDR2 FQNEAQ (reference sequence). This chain's CDR3 is CASSWGRGGGYNEQFF. The CDR3 nucleotides read TGTGCCAGCAGCTGGGGCAGGGGAGGTGGCTACAATGAGCAGTTCTTC.

The CDR3 sequence: CSALLAGGTDTQYF. The CDR3 DNA sequence: TGCAGCGCCCTACTAGCGGGGGGGACAGATACGCAGTATTTT. This chain uses TRBV29-1 with TRBJ2-3; 13 bases match TRBD2. The germline V gene has CDR1 SQVTM and CDR2 ANQGSEA. The CDR3 spans 14 residues. The J segment lost 3 bases and the V segment lost 7 bases, leaving 4 bases of the junction unmatched.

The chain recombines TRBV18 with TRBJ2-7, with 9 bases aligning to TRBD1. Germline lookup yields CDR1 KGHSH and CDR2 LQKENI. This CDR3 is built from 12 residues. With 3 bases clipped from V and 11 bases from J, the junction kept 5 bases outside the gene matches. CDR3 sequence reads: CASSPGQGLEYF. CDR3 nucleotides: TGTGCCAGCTCACCGGGACAGGGTTTAGAGTACTTC.

The rearrangement uses TRBV20-1 and TRBJ2-7; 8 bases match TRBD2. The CDR3 length is 14 residues. Trimming cost V 6 bases and J 6 bases; bases outside gene matches: 13. Germline V gene lookup returns CDR1 DFQATT and CDR2 SNEGSKA (reference sequence). The CDR3 protein is CSAPSGRVFAEQYF. Here the CDR3 DNA reads TGCAGTGCCCCCTCCGGGAGGGTATTTGCCGAGCAGTACTTC.

The gene calls are TRBV7-9 and TRBJ2-1, with 7 positions matching TRBD1. The CDR3 totals 17 residues. Germline CDR1 and CDR2: SEHNR and FQNEAQ (reference sequence). V dropped 5 bases and J dropped 2; count of bases not matched to a gene: 12. In nucleotides, the CDR3 is TGTGCCAGCAGCCCCACCCCCGGGACAGTGACCTACAATGAGCAGTTCTTC. This codes for CASSPTPGTVTYNEQFF.

The gene calls are TRBV7-2 and TRBJ2-1; 10 bases line up with TRBD2. The CDR3 has 16 residues. Germline values: CDR1 SGHTA, CDR2 FQGNSA. V shed 0 bases and J 9 bases; nucleotides not matched to a gene: 8. The CDR3 loop reads CASSLAPSGSSSEQFF. The CDR3 DNA sequence: TGTGCCAGCAGCTTAGCCCCTAGCGGGAGTTCAAGTGAGCAGTTCTTC.

This chain connects TRBV2 to TRBJ2-3, with 7 bases that match TRBD2. Germline values: CDR1 SNHLY, CDR2 FYNNEI. Trimming at V came to 6 bases and at J to 0 bases, leaving 12 bases not matched to a gene. The CDR3 contains 17 residues. DNA of the CDR3: TGTGCCAGCAGAAGCCTACTTAGCGGGCCGAGCACAGATACGCAGTATTTT. Its translation is CASRSLLSGPSTDTQYF.